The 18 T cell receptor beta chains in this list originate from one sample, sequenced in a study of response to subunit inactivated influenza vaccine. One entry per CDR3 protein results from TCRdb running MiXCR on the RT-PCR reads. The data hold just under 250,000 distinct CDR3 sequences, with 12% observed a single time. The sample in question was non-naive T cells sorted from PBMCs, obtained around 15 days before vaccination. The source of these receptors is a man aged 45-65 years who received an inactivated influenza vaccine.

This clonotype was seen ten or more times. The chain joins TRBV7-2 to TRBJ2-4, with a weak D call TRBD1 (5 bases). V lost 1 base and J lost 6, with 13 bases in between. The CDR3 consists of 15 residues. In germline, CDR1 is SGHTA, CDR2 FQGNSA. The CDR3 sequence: CASSLDLSQGNIQYF. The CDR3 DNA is TGTGCCAGCAGCTTAGACCTTAGCCAGGGAAACATTCAGTACTTC.

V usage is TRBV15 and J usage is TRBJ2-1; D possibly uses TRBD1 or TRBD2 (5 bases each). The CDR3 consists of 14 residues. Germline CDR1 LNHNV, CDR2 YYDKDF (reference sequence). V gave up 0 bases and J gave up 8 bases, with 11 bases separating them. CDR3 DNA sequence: TGTGCCACCAGCAGAGATATGAGGGGCCATGAGCAGTTCTTC. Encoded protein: CATSRDMRGHEQFF.

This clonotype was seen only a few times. CDR3 amino acids: CASSSSELNTEAFF. In DNA, the CDR3 is TGCGCCAGCAGCTCGAGCGAGTTGAACACTGAAGCTTTCTTT. The chain employs TRBV5-1 and TRBJ1-1; no clear D gene. V shed 3 bases and J shed 0 bases, with 9 bases lying between them. The CDR3 spans 14 residues. Germline V gene sequence: CDR1 SGHRS, CDR2 YFSETQ.

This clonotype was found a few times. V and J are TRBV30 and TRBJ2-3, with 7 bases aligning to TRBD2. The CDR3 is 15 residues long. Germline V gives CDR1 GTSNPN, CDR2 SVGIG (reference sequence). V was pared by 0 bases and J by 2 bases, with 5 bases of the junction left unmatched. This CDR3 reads CAWSVIGGTTDTQYF. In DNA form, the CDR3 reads TGTGCCTGGAGTGTGATCGGGGGGACCACAGATACGCAGTATTTT.

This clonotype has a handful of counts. CDR3 sequence (DNA): TGTGCCAGCAGCCCCAAAGGATCATTCACCGGGGAGCTGTTTTTT. Protein: CASSPKGSFTGELFF. The rearrangement links TRBV3-1 to TRBJ2-2; D gene uncertain. This CDR3 contains 15 residues. Trimming left V 4 bases short and J 4 bases short, with 13 bases between. Germline loops: CDR1 LGHDT, CDR2 YNNKEL (reference sequence).

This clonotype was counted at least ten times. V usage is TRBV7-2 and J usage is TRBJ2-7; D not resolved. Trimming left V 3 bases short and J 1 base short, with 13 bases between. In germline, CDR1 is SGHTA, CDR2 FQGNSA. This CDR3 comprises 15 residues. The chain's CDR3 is CASSFSPILSYEQYF. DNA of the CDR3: TGTGCCAGCAGCTTTAGTCCTATTCTTTCCTACGAGCAGTACTTC.

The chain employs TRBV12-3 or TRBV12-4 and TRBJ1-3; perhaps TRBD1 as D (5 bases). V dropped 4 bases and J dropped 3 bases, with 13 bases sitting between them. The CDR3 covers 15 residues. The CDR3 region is CASSWTRGFGNTIYF. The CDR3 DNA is TGTGCCAGCAGTTGGACAAGGGGATTTGGAAACACCATATATTTT.

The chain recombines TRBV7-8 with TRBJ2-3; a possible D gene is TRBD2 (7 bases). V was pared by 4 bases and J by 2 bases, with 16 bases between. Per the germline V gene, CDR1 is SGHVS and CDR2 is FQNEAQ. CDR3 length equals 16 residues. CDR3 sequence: CASSWGGGATTDTQYF. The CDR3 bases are TGTGCCAGCAGCTGGGGGGGCGGAGCTACCACAGATACGCAGTATTTT.

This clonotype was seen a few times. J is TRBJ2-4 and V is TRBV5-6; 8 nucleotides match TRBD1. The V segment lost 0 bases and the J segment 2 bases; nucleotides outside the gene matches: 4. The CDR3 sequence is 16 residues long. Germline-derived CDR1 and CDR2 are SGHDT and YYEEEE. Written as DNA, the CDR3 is TGTGCCAGCAGCTTGGTTCGACAGGGGACCAAAAACATTCAGTACTTC. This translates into CASSLVRQGTKNIQYF.

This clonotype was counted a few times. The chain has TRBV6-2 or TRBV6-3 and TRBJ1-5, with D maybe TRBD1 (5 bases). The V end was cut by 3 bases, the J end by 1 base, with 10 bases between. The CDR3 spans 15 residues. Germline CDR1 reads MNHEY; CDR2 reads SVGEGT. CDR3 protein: CASSYPTGSNQPQHF. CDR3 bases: TGTGCCAGCAGTTATCCAACAGGCAGCAATCAGCCCCAGCATTTT.

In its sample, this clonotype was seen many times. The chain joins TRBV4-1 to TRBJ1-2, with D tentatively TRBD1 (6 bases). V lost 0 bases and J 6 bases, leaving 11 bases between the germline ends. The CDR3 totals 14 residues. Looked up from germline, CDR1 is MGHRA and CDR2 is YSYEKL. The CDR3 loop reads CASSQEYRDHGYTF. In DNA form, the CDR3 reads TGCGCCAGCAGCCAAGAATACAGGGACCATGGCTACACCTTC.

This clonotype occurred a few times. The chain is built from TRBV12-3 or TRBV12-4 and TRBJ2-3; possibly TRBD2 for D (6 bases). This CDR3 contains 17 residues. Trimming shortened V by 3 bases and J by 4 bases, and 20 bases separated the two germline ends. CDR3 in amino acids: CASSFIARGSVPDTQYF. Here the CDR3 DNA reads TGTGCCAGCAGTTTCATCGCCCGGGGGTCGGTTCCAGATACGCAGTATTTT.

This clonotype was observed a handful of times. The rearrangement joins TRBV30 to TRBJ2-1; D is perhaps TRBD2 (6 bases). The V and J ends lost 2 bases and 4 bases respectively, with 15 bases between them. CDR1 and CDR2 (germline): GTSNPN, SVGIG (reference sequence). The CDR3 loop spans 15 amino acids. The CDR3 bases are TGTGCCTGGAGTCCGGGAGAAGACTATTACAATGAGCAGTTCTTC. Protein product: CAWSPGEDYYNEQFF.

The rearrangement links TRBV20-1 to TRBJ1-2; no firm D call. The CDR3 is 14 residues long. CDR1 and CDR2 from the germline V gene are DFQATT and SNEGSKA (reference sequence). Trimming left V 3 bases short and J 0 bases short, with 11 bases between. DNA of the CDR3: TGCAGTGCTAGGGACGGTGCGGCTAACTATGGCTACACCTTC. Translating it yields CSARDGAANYGYTF.

CDR3 coding DNA: TGTGCCAGCAGTTTTGCCGGCCTTAACTCCTACGAGCAGTACTTC. Translated: CASSFAGLNSYEQYF. This chain connects TRBV28 to TRBJ2-7; D remains ambiguous. The CDR3 totals 15 residues. Trimming shortened V by 3 bases and J by 0 bases, and 12 bases separated the two germline ends. Looked up from germline, CDR1 is MDHEN and CDR2 is SYDVKM.

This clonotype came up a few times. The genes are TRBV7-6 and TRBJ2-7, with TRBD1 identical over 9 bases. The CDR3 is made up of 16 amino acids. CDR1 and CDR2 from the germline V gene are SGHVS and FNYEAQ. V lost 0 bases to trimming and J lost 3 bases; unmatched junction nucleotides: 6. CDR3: CASSLAPGQGGYEQYF. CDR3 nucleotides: TGTGCCAGCAGCTTAGCTCCGGGACAGGGTGGCTACGAGCAGTACTTC. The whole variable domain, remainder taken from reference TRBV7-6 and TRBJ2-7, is GAGVSQSPRYKVTKRGQDVALRCDPISGHVSLYWYRQALGQGPEFLTYFNYEAQQDKSGLPNDRFSAERPEGSISTLTIQRTEQRDSAMYRCASSLAPGQGGYEQYFGPGTRLTVT.

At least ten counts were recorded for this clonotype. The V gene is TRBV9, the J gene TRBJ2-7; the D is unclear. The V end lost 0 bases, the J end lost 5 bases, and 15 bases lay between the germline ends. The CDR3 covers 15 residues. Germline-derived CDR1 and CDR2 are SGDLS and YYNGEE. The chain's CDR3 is CASSVAGGTNHEQYF. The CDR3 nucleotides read TGTGCCAGCAGCGTAGCGGGCGGAACAAACCACGAGCAGTACTTC.

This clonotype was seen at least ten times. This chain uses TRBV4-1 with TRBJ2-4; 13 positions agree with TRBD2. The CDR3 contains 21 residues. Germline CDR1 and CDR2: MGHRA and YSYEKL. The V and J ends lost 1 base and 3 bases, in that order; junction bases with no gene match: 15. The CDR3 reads CASSQAQLAGGPGVDKNIQYF. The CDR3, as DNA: TGCGCCAGCAGCCAAGCCCAACTAGCGGGGGGGCCCGGGGTCGACAAAAACATTCAGTACTTC.